Listed below are T cell receptor beta chains from one sample, sequenced in a study of post-analysis software for immune sequencing data. Using its own MiXCR run on the PCR reads, TCRdb lists one record per CDR3 protein. The table has around 770,000 distinct CDR3 sequences, around 42% seen once. Sample: blood. Receptors were obtained from a girl aged 10 to 17 with multiple sclerosis. Each CDR3 is given with its conserved first and last residue.

j_call v_call cdr3_aa
. TRBV5-5 CASSMSTGLGYEQYF
TRBJ2-1 TRBV27 CASSAGTPRPEQFF
TRBJ1-5 TRBV20-1 CSALTSLGGSNQPQHF
TRBJ2-3 TRBV4-3 CASSQDARAVTDTQYF
TRBJ2-1 TRBV29-1 CSVEGLAAPNSYNEQFF
TRBJ1-2 TRBV2 CARLESGAEVYGYTF
TRBJ1-2 TRBV18 CASSRLEQGVDGYTF
TRBJ1-2 TRBV12-3/TRBV12-4 CASNTRDRGKDGYTF
TRBJ2-1 TRBV20-1 CSAALSGRPYNEQFF
TRBJ2-3 TRBV6-1 CASSRQGAGFSDTQYF
TRBJ1-1 TRBV18 CASSPGQGARTEAFF
TRBJ2-7 TRBV12-3/TRBV12-4 CASSLRSYEQYF
TRBJ2-7 TRBV3-1 CASSLRFGRGLDEQYF
TRBJ2-1 TRBV7-9 CASYYANEQFF
TRBJ2-5 TRBV5-6 CASSVDRAHQQYF
TRBJ1-1 TRBV27 CATTGQGDTEAFF
TRBJ1-2 TRBV9 CASSLLLRGGYGYTF
TRBJ2-1 TRBV29-1 CSVAGRSHNEQFF
TRBJ2-5 TRBV29-1 CSVEDLGDNREMDAQYF
TRBJ2-5 TRBV29-1 CSVCCRGETQYF
TRBJ1-2 TRBV15 CATSRDRTVSANYGYTF
TRBJ1-1 TRBV20-1 CSAKDIRGHTEAFF
TRBJ2-7 TRBV7-8 CASSSRTGGTSYEQYF
TRBJ2-1 TRBV2 CASSGLAGLNERFF
TRBJ2-7 TRBV20-1 CSARVGGGYEQYF
. TRBV6-5 CASSPGDETQYF
TRBJ1-5 TRBV19 CASSRDRYSNQPQHF
TRBJ2-3 TRBV10-3 CAIRRTSGSTDTQYF
TRBJ2-3 TRBV3-1 CASSQYGVGTQYF
TRBJ2-1 TRBV20-1 CSARASGGPLEQFF
TRBJ2-3 TRBV9 CASSVARSGSTDTQYF
TRBJ2-3 TRBV12-3/TRBV12-4 CASSPGQGGTDTQYF
TRBJ2-5 TRBV6-6 CASNAPGQGQETQYF
TRBJ2-1 TRBV11-3 CASSLRALAGLNEQFF
TRBJ1-5 TRBV12-3/TRBV12-4 CASSYTLGGVTNQPQHF
TRBJ2-3 TRBV6-1 CASRSVGTSGIPDTQYF